Listed here are 24 T cell receptor beta chains from one sample, sequenced in a study of blood T cell repertoires in COVID-19. TCRdb keeps only in-frame clones here, not all; method: immunoSEQ multiplex PCR. The table lists over 110,000 clones, 81% of them singletons. Sequenced: peripheral blood. The receptor set was obtained from a human donor in a cohort sampled during active COVID-19.

The chain combines TRBV9 with TRBJ2-3, with TRBD2 matching 7 bases. CDR3 size: 17 residues. V dropped 5 bases and J dropped 4; count of bases not matched to a gene: 16. Per the germline V gene, CDR1 is SGDLS and CDR2 is YYNGEE. In nucleotides, the CDR3 is TGTGCCAGCAGTCCTAGGGACCGGAGGGGAGGGGCAGATACGCAGTATTTT. Its translation: CASSPRDRRGGADTQYF.

The V call is TRBV5-1, the J call TRBJ2-1; 11 nucleotides align to TRBD2. The CDR3 covers 17 residues. The V segment lost 3 bases and the J segment 9 bases; nucleotides outside the gene matches: 14. Germline V gene data show CDR1 as SGHRS and CDR2 as YFSETQ. The CDR3, as DNA: TGCGCCAGCAGCTCGGGTCCCTTAGCGGGAGGGCCCTCTGAGCAGTTCTTC. It encodes CASSSGPLAGGPSEQFF.

The chain is built from TRBV3-1 (or the pseudogene TRBV3-2) and TRBJ1-2; D might be TRBD1 (6 bases). The CDR3 spans 16 residues. Trimming left V 1 base short and J 4 bases short, with 16 bases between. The germline CDR1 and CDR2 sequences are LGHDT and YNNKEL (reference sequence). CDR3 DNA sequence: TGTGCCAGCAGCCAAGGGTCGGGGGGCGTAAGCTATGGCTACACCTTC. The encoded protein is CASSQGSGGVSYGYTF.

The chain carries TRBV12-3 or TRBV12-4 and TRBJ2-7, with D tentatively TRBD1 (6 bases). The CDR3 totals 13 residues. V was pared by 7 bases and J by 4 bases, with 14 bases between. CDR3 residues: CASNTGTFYEQYF. The CDR3 coding sequence is TGTGCCAGCAATACAGGGACATTTTACGAGCAGTACTTC.

The gene calls are TRBV12-3 or TRBV12-4 and TRBJ1-1; 9 nucleotides line up with TRBD1. J gave up 5 bases and V 7 bases, and 5 bases lay outside the gene matches. The CDR3 extends over 13 amino acids. CDR3 sequence reads: CASKRTGETEAFF. The CDR3, as DNA: TGTGCCAGCAAGAGGACAGGGGAAACTGAAGCTTTCTTT.

The V call is TRBV2, the J call TRBJ2-2; TRBD1 aligns across 8 bases. This CDR3 is built from 13 residues. The V and J ends lost 6 bases and 8 bases, in that order; junction bases with no gene match: 5. CDR1 and CDR2 (germline): SNHLY, FYNNEI. In DNA, the CDR3 is TGTGCCAGCAGACCAGGACAGGGAGGGGAGCTGTTTTTT. Protein: CASRPGQGGELFF.

This clone came up a few times. V gene TRBV28 combines with J gene TRBJ1-5; D unclear. The V end lost 4 bases, the J end lost 0 bases, and 10 bases lay between the germline ends. The germline V gene encodes CDR1 MDHEN and CDR2 SYDVKM. This CDR3 region has 15 residues. Here the CDR3 reads CASSYGSISNQPQHF. CDR3 DNA sequence: TGTGCCAGCAGTTATGGCTCAATTAGCAATCAGCCCCAGCATTTT.

The J gene is TRBJ2-3, the V gene TRBV24-1; TRBD2 matches at 11 bases. V lost 3 bases to trimming and J lost 1 base; unmatched junction nucleotides: 11. Germline-derived CDR1 and CDR2 are KGHDR and SFDVKD. The CDR3 consists of 19 residues. CDR3 nucleotide sequence: TGTGCCACCAGTGATCCATCTTCCTTGACTAGCGGGGGCACAGATACGCAGTATTTT. As protein: CATSDPSSLTSGGTDTQYF.

The DNA of the CDR3 is TGTGCCAGCAGTTACGTGGGGGGGAGCTATGGCTACACCTTC. Its translation is CASSYVGGSYGYTF. The chain recombines TRBV6-7 with TRBJ1-2; weak D call: TRBD1 (5 bases). Being an ORF, TRBV6-7 has a function that is uncertain. V shed 2 bases and J shed 4 bases, with 11 bases lying between them. The CDR3 has 14 residues.

This clone showed up many times. This chain joins TRBV4-1 and TRBJ2-1; perhaps TRBD1 as D (6 bases). This CDR3 spans 18 amino acids. Trimming left V 0 bases short and J 0 bases short, with 15 bases between. Germline-derived CDR1 and CDR2 are MGHRA and YSYEKL. CDR3 bases: TGCGCCAGCAGCCAAGATCCACCCGGGACATACTCCTACAATGAGCAGTTCTTC. Its translation: CASSQDPPGTYSYNEQFF.

The chain has TRBV7-9 and TRBJ2-1; 7 bases agree with TRBD2. Germline V gives CDR1 SEHNR, CDR2 FQNEAQ (reference sequence). The length of the CDR3 is 16 residues. Unmatched junction bases numbered 17, after V lost 7 bases and J lost 8 bases. The CDR3 DNA reads TGTGCCAGCATCATAAGGTCGGGGGAGGGCCTTGATGAGCAGTTCTTC. Translated: CASIIRSGEGLDEQFF.

This clone was found once. The rearrangement links TRBV5-1 to TRBJ2-5, with 10 bases matching TRBD2. This CDR3 spans 21 amino acids. From germline, CDR1 is SGHRS and CDR2 YFSETQ. V lost 0 bases to trimming and J lost 2 bases; unmatched junction nucleotides: 19. The CDR3 DNA is TGCGCCAGCAGCTTGGGCCCCCTTAGCGGGAGGCCTAGGACAAGACAAGAGACCCAGTACTTC. This translates into CASSLGPLSGRPRTRQETQYF.

The rearrangement joins TRBV7-2 to TRBJ1-1, with D unresolved. V gave up 7 bases and J gave up 1 base, with 16 bases separating them. Germline V gene data show CDR1 as SGHTA and CDR2 as FQGNSA. The CDR3 length is 15 residues. The CDR3 here is CASIPRAAGNTEAFF. The DNA of the CDR3 is TGTGCCAGCATCCCGAGGGCGGCAGGGAACACTGAAGCTTTCTTT.

The V and J genes are TRBV28 and TRBJ2-7, with D possibly matching TRBD2 (5 bases). There are 12 residues in the CDR3. V was shortened by 3 bases and J by 4 bases, with 7 bases between the two germline ends. Germline V gives CDR1 MDHEN, CDR2 SYDVKM. Here the CDR3 reads CASSLGEYEQYF. Here the CDR3 DNA reads TGTGCCAGCAGTTTGGGAGAGTACGAGCAGTACTTC.

This sequence joins TRBV5-1 and TRBJ2-3; 8 nucleotides match TRBD2. With V trimmed by 1 base and J by 4 bases, 2 bases remained unmatched. The CDR3 is 14 amino acids. Per the germline V gene, CDR1 is SGHRS and CDR2 is YFSETQ. The CDR3 is CASSLREGADTQYF. The CDR3 bases are TGCGCCAGCAGCTTGCGGGAGGGGGCAGATACGCAGTATTTT.

The chain links TRBV21-1 to TRBJ2-7; TRBD1 was called by the table and not checked on the DNA. TRBV21-1 is a pseudogene segment. This CDR3 spans 13 amino acids. CDR3 nucleotides: TGTGCCAGCAGCGAAACGGACAGCTACGAGCAGTACTTC. As protein: CASSETDSYEQYF.

This chain connects TRBV10-3 to TRBJ2-7, with D possibly matching TRBD2 (5 bases). The CDR3 length is 14 residues. Trimming removed 2 bases from V and 3 bases from J, with 11 bases in between. Germline V CDR1 and CDR2: ENHRY, SYGVKD. The CDR3 loop is CAISEAGRIYEQYF. CDR3 in DNA: TGTGCCATCAGTGAGGCGGGTCGTATCTACGAGCAGTACTTC.

A single count supports this clone. The J gene is TRBJ1-1, the V gene TRBV12-3 or TRBV12-4; 8 bases fit TRBD1. Trimming removed 7 bases from V and 9 bases from J; junction bases left unmatched: 7. This CDR3 is 12 amino acids long. The CDR3 here is CASTPDRGKAFF. The CDR3 nucleotides are TGTGCCAGCACCCCCGACAGGGGAAAAGCTTTCTTT.

The chain links TRBV19 to TRBJ2-2; 7 bases are shared with TRBD1. Trimming removed 4 bases from V and 0 bases from J; junction bases left unmatched: 5. The CDR3 loop spans 16 amino acids. CDR1 and CDR2 (germline): LNHDA, SQIVND (reference sequence). The CDR3 DNA reads as TGTGCCAGTAGTAAGACAGGGCCGTCGAACACCGGGGAGCTGTTTTTT. It specifies CASSKTGPSNTGELFF.

V gene TRBV28 combines with J gene TRBJ2-7, with TRBD2 as a possible D gene (6 bases). CDR3 length equals 14 residues. Germline CDR1 is MDHEN and CDR2 is SYDVKM. V was pared by 8 bases and J by 6 bases, with 20 bases between. The CDR3, as DNA: TGTGCCAGCCAAATGGGTGGAGGGTTGGGCGAGCAGTACTTC. It codes for CASQMGGGLGEQYF.

V and J are TRBV11-2 and TRBJ2-7, with 14 bases aligning to TRBD2. The V and J ends lost 1 base and 4 bases, in that order; junction bases with no gene match: 6. The V gene's germline CDR1 is SGHAT and CDR2 FQNNGV. The CDR3 is 17 residues long. The DNA of the CDR3 is TGTGCCAGCAGCTTAGGAGGACTAGCGGGAGGCCGATACGAGCAGTACTTC. Its protein is CASSLGGLAGGRYEQYF.

This clone has just one count. The chain uses TRBV9 and TRBJ2-5; D call uncertain. From germline, CDR1 is SGDLS and CDR2 YYNGEE. This CDR3 is 15 amino acids long. V was cut by 2 bases and J by 1 base, with 12 bases left in between. DNA of the CDR3: TGTGCCAGCAGCGTCGACACAGCCAGCCAAGAGACCCAGTACTTC. Translation gives CASSVDTASQETQYF.

The chain uses TRBV12-3 or TRBV12-4 and TRBJ2-1, with a weak D call TRBD2 (5 bases). This CDR3 spans 12 amino acids. With 3 bases removed from V and 6 bases from J, the gap between germline ends came to 6 bases. In nucleotides, the CDR3 is TGTGCCAGCAGTTTTGAGGGCAATGAGCAGTTCTTC. Encoded protein: CASSFEGNEQFF.

Details on this clone: The same CDR3 can be traced to other DNA sequences in this sample. The gene calls are TRBV6-2 or TRBV6-3 and TRBJ2-7; D may be TRBD2 (6 bases). The CDR3 loop spans 14 amino acids. The germline gives CDR1 MNHEY, CDR2 SVGEGT. Trimming took off 0 bases at V and 4 bases at J, with 10 bases between the two ends. The CDR3 sequence: CASSYSRGPYEQYF. The CDR3 nucleotides read TGTGCCAGCAGTTACTCGCGGGGCCCTTACGAGCAGTACTTC.